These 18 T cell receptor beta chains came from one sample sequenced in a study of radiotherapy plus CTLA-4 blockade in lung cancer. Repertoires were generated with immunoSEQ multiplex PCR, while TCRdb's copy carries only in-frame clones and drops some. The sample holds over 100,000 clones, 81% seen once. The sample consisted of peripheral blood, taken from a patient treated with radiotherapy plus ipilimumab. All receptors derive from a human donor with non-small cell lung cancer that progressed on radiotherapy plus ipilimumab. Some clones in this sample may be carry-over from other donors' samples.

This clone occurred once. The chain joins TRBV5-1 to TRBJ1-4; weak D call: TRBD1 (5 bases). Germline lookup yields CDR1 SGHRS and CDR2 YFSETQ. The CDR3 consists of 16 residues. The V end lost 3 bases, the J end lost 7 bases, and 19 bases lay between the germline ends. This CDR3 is CASSSLGPRDGEKLFF. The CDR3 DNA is TGCGCCAGCAGCTCCCTGGGGCCAAGGGACGGTGAAAAACTGTTTTTT.

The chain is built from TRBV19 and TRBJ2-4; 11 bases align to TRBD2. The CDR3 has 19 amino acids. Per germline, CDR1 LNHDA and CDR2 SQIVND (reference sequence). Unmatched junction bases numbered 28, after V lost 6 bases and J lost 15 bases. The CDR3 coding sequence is TGTGCCAGTAGCACTTACCCTGGCCAACGACTAGCGGGGAGGGGATATCTGTACTTC. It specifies CASSTYPGQRLAGRGYLYF.

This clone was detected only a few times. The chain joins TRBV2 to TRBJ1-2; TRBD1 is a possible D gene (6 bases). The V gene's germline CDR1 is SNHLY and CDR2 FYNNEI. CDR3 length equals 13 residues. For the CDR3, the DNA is TGTGGGGGCGGGAACCGGGGGCGAGGTGGCTACACCTTC. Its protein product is CGGGNRGRGGYTF. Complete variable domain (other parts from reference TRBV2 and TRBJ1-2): EPEVTQTPSHQVTQMGQEVILRCVPISNHLYFYWYRQILGQKVEFLVSFYNNEISEKSEIFDDQFSVERPDGSNFTLKIRSTKLEDSAMYFCGGGNRGRGGYTFGSGTRLTVV.

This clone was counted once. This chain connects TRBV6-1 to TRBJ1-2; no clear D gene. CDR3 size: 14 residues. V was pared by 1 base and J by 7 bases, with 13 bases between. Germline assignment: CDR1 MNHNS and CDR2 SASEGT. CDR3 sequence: CASSEGQPYSGYTF. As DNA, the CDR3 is TGTGCCAGCAGTGAAGGTCAACCCTATTCTGGCTACACCTTC.

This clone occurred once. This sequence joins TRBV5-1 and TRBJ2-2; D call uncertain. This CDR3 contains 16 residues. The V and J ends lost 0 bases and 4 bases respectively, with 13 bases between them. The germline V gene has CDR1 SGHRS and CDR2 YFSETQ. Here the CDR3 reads CASSLEPASATGELFF. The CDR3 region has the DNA TGCGCCAGCAGCTTGGAACCCGCATCGGCCACCGGGGAGCTGTTTTTT.

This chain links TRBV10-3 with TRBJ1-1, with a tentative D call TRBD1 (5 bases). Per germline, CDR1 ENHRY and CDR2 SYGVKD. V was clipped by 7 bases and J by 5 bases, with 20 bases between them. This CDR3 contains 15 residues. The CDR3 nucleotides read TGTGCCATCACCCCCCAGGCAGCAACAGGTACTGAAGCTTTCTTT. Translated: CAITPQAATGTEAFF.

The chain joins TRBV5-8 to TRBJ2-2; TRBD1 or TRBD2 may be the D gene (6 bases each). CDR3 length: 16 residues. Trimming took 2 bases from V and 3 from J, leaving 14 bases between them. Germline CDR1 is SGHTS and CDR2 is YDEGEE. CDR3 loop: CASSFLRGLDTGELFF. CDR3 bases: TGTGCCAGCAGCTTTCTTCGGGGGCTCGACACCGGGGAGCTGTTTTTT.

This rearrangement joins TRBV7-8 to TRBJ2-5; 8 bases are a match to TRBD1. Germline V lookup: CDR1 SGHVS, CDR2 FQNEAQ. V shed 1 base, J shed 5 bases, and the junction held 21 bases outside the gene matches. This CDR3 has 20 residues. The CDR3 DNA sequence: TGTGCCAGCAGCTTAGGACAGGGGTCTATAAGACTACAAAAATGGGAGACCCAGTACTTC. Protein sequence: CASSLGQGSIRLQKWETQYF.

CDR3 region: CASSLPRPRGRINQPQHF. The DNA of the CDR3 is TGTGCCAGCAGTTTACCCCGGCCCCGGGGCCGGATAAATCAGCCCCAGCATTTT. The rearrangement joins TRBV28 to TRBJ1-5; possibly TRBD1 for D (5 bases). In germline, CDR1 is MDHEN, CDR2 SYDVKM. The CDR3 length is 18 residues. The V and J ends lost 2 bases and 4 bases respectively, with 21 bases between them.

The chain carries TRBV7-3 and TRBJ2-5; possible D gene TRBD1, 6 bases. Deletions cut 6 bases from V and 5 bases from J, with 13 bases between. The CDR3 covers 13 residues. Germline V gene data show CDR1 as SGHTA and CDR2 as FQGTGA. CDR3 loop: CASSTGSGETQYF. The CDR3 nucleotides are TGTGCCAGCAGTACAGGGTCCGGGGAGACCCAGTACTTC.

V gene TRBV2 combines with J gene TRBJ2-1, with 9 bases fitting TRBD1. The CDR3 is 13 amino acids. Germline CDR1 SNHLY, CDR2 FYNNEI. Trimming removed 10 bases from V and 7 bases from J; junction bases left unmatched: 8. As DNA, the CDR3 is TGTGCCAAATCGGGACAGGGAAGGAATGAGCAGTTCTTC. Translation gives CAKSGQGRNEQFF.

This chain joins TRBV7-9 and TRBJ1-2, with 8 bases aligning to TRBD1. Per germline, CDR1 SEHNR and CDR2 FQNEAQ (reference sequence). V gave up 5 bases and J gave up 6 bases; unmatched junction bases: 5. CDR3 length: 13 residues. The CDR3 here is CASSLGQGNGYTF. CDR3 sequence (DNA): TGTGCCAGCAGCCTAGGACAGGGCAATGGCTACACCTTC. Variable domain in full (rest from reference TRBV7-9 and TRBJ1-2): DTGVSQNPRHKITKRGQNVTFRCDPISEHNRLYWYRQTLGQGPEFLTYFQNEAQLEKSRLLSDRFSAERPKGSFSTLEIQRTEQGDSAMYLCASSLGQGNGYTFGSGTRLTVV.

As DNA, the CDR3 is TGCGCCAGCAGCCCGACCTCCTCAGGGAACACCGGGGAGCTGTTTTTT. Its protein is CASSPTSSGNTGELFF. The J gene is TRBJ2-2, the V gene TRBV5-1; no clear D gene. V was cut by 4 bases and J by 1 base, with 14 bases left in between. Looked up from germline, CDR1 is SGHRS and CDR2 is YFSETQ. The CDR3 loop spans 16 amino acids.

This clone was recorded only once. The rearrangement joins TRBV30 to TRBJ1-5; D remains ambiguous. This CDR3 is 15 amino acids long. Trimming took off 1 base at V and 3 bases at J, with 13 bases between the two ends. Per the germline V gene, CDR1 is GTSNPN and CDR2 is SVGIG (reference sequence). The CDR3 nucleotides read TGTGCCTGGAGTGCACCTACTTGGCCCAATCAGCCCCAGCATTTT. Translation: CAWSAPTWPNQPQHF.

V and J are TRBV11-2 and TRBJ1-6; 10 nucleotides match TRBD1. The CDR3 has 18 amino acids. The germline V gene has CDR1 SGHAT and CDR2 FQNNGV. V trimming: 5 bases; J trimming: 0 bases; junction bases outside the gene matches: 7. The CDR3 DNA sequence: TGTGCCAGCAGCCCCAGGACAGGGGGGAGCTCCTATAATTCACCCCTCCACTTT. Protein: CASSPRTGGSSYNSPLHF.

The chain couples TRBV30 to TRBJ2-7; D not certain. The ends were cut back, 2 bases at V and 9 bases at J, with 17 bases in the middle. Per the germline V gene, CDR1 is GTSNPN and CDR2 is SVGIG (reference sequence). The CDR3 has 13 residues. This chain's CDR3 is CAWSLGVSAVQYF. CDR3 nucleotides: TGTGCCTGGAGTCTTGGGGTTTCAGCTGTGCAGTACTTC.

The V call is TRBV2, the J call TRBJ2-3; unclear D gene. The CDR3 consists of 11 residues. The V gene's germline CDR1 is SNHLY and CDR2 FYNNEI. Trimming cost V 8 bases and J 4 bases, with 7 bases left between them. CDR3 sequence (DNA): TGTGCCAGCTCCCAAGCAGATACGCAGTATTTT. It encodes CASSQADTQYF.

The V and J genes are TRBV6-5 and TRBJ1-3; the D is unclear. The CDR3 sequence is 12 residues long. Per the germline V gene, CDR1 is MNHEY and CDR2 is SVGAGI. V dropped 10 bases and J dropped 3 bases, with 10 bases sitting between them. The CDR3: CATHTYGNTIYF. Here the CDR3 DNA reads TGTGCCACCCACACATATGGAAACACCATATATTTT.